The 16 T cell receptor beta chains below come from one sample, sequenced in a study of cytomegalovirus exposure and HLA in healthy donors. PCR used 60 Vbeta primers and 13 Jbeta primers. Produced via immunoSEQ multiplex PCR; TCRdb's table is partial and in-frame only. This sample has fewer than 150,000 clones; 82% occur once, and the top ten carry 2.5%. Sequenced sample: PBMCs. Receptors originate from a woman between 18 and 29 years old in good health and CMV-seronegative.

CDR3 sequence reads: CASSQVAGGPTDTQYF. The CDR3 nucleotides are TGTGCCAGCAGCCAAGTGGCAGGGGGACCGACAGATACGCAGTATTTT. The rearrangement joins TRBV4-2 to TRBJ2-3; TRBD1 aligns across 7 bases. This CDR3 is built from 16 residues. J gave up 3 bases and V 1 base, and 7 bases lay outside the gene matches. CDR1 is LGHNA and CDR2 is YNFKEQ in the germline V gene.

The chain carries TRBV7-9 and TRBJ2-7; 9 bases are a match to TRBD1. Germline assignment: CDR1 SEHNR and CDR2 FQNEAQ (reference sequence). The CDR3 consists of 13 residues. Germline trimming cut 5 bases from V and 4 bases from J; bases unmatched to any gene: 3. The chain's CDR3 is CASSPGTGYEQYF. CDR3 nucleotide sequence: TGTGCCAGCAGCCCCGGGACAGGGTACGAGCAGTACTTC.

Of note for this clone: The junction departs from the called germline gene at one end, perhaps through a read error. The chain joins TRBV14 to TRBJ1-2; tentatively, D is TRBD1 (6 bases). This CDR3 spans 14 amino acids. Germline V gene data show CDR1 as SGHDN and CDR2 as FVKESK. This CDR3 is CASSQDLAGGQPVF. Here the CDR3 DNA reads TGTGCCAGCAGCCAAGATCTCGCCGGTGGACAGCCCGTATTC.

The CDR3 here is CASSLGLAGVPRPYNEQFF. In DNA form, the CDR3 reads TGCGCCAGCAGCCTCGGACTAGCGGGAGTACCGCGCCCCTACAATGAGCAGTTCTTC. V is TRBV4-1 and J is TRBJ2-1; 13 bases fit TRBD2. Trimming removed 4 bases from V and 2 bases from J; junction bases left unmatched: 11. The CDR3 runs 19 residues. Germline V CDR1 and CDR2: MGHRA, YSYEKL.

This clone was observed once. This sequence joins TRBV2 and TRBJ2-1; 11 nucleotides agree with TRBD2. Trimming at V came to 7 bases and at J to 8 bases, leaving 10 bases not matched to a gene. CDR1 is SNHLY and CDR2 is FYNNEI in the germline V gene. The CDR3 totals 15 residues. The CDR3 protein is CASMLAGGPWDEQFF. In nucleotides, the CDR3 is TGTGCCAGCATGTTAGCGGGAGGGCCTTGGGATGAGCAGTTCTTC. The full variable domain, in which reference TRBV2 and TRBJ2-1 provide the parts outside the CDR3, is EPEVTQTPSHQVTQMGQEVILRCVPISNHLYFYWYRQILGQKVEFLVSFYNNEISEKSEIFDDQFSVERPDGSNFTLKIRSTKLEDSAMYFCASMLAGGPWDEQFFGPGTRLTVL.

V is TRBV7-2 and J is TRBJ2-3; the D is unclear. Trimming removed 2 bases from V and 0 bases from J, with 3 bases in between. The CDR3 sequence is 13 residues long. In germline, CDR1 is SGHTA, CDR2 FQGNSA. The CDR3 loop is CASSLPSTDTQYF. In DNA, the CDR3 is TGTGCCAGCAGCTTACCGAGCACAGATACGCAGTATTTT.

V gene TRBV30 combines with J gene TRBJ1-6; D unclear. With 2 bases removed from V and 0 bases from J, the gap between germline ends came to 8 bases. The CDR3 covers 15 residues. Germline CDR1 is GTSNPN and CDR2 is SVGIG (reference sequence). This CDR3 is CAWSRTGSYNSPLHF. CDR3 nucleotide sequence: TGTGCCTGGAGTAGGACTGGCTCCTATAATTCACCCCTCCACTTT.

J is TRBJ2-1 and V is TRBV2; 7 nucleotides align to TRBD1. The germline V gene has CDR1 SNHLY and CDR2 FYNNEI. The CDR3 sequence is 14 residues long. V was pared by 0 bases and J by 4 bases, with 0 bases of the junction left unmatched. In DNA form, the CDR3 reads TGTGCCAGCAGTGAAGCGACAGGGTACAATGAGCAGTTCTTC. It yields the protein CASSEATGYNEQFF. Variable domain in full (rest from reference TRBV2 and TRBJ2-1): EPEVTQTPSHQVTQMGQEVILRCVPISNHLYFYWYRQILGQKVEFLVSFYNNEISEKSEIFDDQFSVERPDGSNFTLKIRSTKLEDSAMYFCASSEATGYNEQFFGPGTRLTVL.

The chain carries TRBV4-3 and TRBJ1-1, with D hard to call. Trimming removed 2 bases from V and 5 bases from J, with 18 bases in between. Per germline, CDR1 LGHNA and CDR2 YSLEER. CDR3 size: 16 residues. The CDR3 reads CASSQTPATVWTEAFF. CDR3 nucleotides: TGCGCCAGCAGCCAAACGCCCGCCACGGTATGGACTGAAGCTTTCTTT.

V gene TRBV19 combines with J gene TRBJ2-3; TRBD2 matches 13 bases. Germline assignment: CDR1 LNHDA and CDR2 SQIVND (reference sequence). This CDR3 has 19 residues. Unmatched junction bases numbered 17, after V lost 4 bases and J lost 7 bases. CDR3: CASSTYHLRETSGRNTQYF. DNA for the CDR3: TGTGCCAGTAGTACCTACCACCTACGTGAGACTAGCGGGAGGAATACGCAGTATTTT.

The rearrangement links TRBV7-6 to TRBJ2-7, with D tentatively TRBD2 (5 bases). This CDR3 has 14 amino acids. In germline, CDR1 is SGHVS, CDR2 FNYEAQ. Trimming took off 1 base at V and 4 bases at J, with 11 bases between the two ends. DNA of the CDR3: TGTGCCAGCAGCTTAGGAGGCGGGTTGTACGAGCAGTACTTC. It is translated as CASSLGGGLYEQYF.

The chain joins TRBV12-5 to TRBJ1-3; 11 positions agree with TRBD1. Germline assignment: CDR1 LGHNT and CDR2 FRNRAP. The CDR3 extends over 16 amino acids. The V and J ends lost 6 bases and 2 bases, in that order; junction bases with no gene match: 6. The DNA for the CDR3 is TGTGCTAGTGGCTCCTCGGGACAGGGGGCTGGAAACACCATATATTTT. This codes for CASGSSGQGAGNTIYF.

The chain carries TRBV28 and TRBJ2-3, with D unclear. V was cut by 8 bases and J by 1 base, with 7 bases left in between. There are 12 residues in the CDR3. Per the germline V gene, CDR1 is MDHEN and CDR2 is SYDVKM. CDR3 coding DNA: TGTGCCAGCGAACGGGGCACAGATACGCAGTATTTT. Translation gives CASERGTDTQYF. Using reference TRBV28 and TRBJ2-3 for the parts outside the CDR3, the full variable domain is DVKVTQSSRYLVKRTGEKVFLECVQDMDHENMFWYRQDPGLGLRLIYFSYDVKMKEKGDIPEGYSVSREKKERFSLILESASTNQTSMYLCASERGTDTQYFGPGTRLTVL.

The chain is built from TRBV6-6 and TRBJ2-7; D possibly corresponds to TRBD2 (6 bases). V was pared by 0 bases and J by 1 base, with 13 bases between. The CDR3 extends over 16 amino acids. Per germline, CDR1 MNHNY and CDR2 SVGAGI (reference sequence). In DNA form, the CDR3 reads TGTGCCAGCAGTTACTCGCCTCGACTAGGTTCCTACGAGCAGTACTTC. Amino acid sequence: CASSYSPRLGSYEQYF.

The CDR3 spells CASSHWIGDQETQYF. In DNA form, the CDR3 reads TGTGCCAGCAGCCACTGGATAGGGGACCAAGAGACCCAGTACTTC. The chain uses TRBV7-9 and TRBJ2-5, with a possible D match to TRBD1 (5 bases). The CDR3 is 15 residues long. Deletions cut 5 bases from V and 0 bases from J, with 13 bases between. Germline values: CDR1 SEHNR, CDR2 FQNEAQ (reference sequence).

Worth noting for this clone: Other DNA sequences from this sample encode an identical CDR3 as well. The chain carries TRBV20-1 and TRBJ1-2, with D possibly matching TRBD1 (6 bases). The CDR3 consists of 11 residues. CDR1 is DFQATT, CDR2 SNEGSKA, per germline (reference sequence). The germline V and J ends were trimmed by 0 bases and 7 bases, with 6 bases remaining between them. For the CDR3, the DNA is TGCAGTGCTAGAGAGGGGGCTGGCTACACCTTC. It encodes CSAREGAGYTF.